These 27 T cell receptor beta chains came from one sample sequenced in a study of blood T cells in healthy people across ages. A J-beta primer mix and a sample-barcoded 5' primer were used in a second PCR of about 7 to 12 cycles. In TCRdb, the 5' RACE reads were re-called with MiXCR into one record per CDR3 protein. The sample records about 970,000 distinct CDR3 sequences, about 51% being singletons. Specimen: blood. These TCRs come from a woman aged 55-75 years in good health.

The chain links TRBV3-1 to TRBJ2-5, with TRBD1 identical over 7 bases. With V trimmed by 3 bases and J by 6 bases, 10 bases remained unmatched. Germline V lookup: CDR1 LGHDT, CDR2 YNNKEL (reference sequence). The length of the CDR3 is 15 residues. The CDR3 sequence is CASSQQDRVAQTQYF. CDR3 sequence (DNA): TGTGCCAGCAGCCAGCAAGACAGGGTAGCGCAGACCCAGTACTTC.

The rearrangement joins TRBV20-1 to TRBJ1-2, with D perhaps TRBD1 (5 bases). This CDR3 is 13 amino acids long. V lost 4 bases to trimming and J lost 3 bases, with 12 bases between them. Germline loops: CDR1 DFQATT, CDR2 SNEGSKA (reference sequence). The DNA for the CDR3 is TGCAGTGCTAACGCAGGGTTTTACTATGGCTACACCTTC. Its protein product is CSANAGFYYGYTF.

V usage is TRBV5-1 and J usage is TRBJ1-1, with a weak D call TRBD1 (5 bases). This CDR3 is built from 15 residues. Trimming removed 4 bases at V and 0 bases at J, with 13 bases between. Per the germline V gene, CDR1 is SGHRS and CDR2 is YFSETQ. CDR3 bases: TGCGCCAGCAGCCGTGGAGGGACTCTGAACACTGAAGCTTTCTTT. It specifies CASSRGGTLNTEAFF. Looking up the rest from reference TRBV5-1 and TRBJ1-1 gives the full variable domain: KAGVTQTPRYLIKTRGQQVTLSCSPISGHRSVSWYQQTPGQGLQFLFEYFSETQRNKGNFPGRFSGRQFSNSRSEMNVSTLELGDSALYLCASSRGGTLNTEAFFGQGTRLTVV.

The V call is TRBV21-1, the J call TRBJ2-7; the table's D call TRBD2 went unverified against the DNA. TRBV21-1 corresponds to a pseudogene. The CDR3 is 15 residues long. CDR3 in amino acids: CASSNGRASSYEQYF. As DNA, the CDR3 is TGTGCCAGCAGCAATGGGCGGGCCTCCTCCTACGAGCAGTACTTC.

This clonotype was observed a few times. The J gene is TRBJ2-3, the V gene TRBV29-1; D unresolved. V was shortened by 5 bases and J by 2 bases, with 8 bases between the two germline ends. CDR1 is SQVTM and CDR2 is ANQGSEA in the germline V gene. This CDR3 region has 12 residues. This CDR3 is CSVRVNTDTQYF. The CDR3 DNA reads TGCAGCGTTAGGGTCAACACAGATACGCAGTATTTT.

The chain couples TRBV7-8 to TRBJ2-1; 12 nucleotides match TRBD2. CDR1 and CDR2 from the germline V gene are SGHVS and FQNEAQ. This CDR3 has 20 amino acids. V gave up 8 bases and J gave up 1 base; unmatched junction bases: 18. The CDR3 nucleotides are TGTGCCAGCGGTAGACTAGCGGGAGTTTTGAGTGAGTGGTCCTACAATGAGCAGTTCTTC. Translation: CASGRLAGVLSEWSYNEQFF.

This chain connects TRBV29-1 to TRBJ1-2; D is perhaps TRBD1 (5 bases). CDR1 and CDR2 (germline): SQVTM, ANQGSEA. The CDR3 is 14 amino acids. Trimming shortened V by 4 bases and J by 0 bases, and 12 bases separated the two germline ends. In DNA form, the CDR3 reads TGCAGCGTTGTAAGGGGCGGTACTAACTATGGCTACACCTTC. Its protein product is CSVVRGGTNYGYTF.

This chain links TRBV28 with TRBJ2-4; D is ambiguous. This CDR3 has 15 residues. Trimming took off 2 bases at V and 13 bases at J, with 21 bases between the two ends. Germline V gene sequence: CDR1 MDHEN, CDR2 SYDVKM. This CDR3 reads CASSLLGPASNEQYF. The CDR3 DNA reads TGTGCCAGCAGTTTACTTGGTCCGGCCTCCAATGAGCAGTACTTC.

V gene TRBV18 combines with J gene TRBJ2-7, with 7 bases aligning to TRBD1. V gave up 1 base and J gave up 4 bases; unmatched junction bases: 10. The CDR3 is 16 amino acids. CDR1 and CDR2 from the germline V gene are KGHSH and LQKENI. CDR3 region: CASSPQRRTGKYEQYF. The CDR3 bases are TGTGCCAGCTCACCACAACGAAGGACAGGAAAATACGAGCAGTACTTC.

This clonotype was found once. This sequence joins TRBV6-5 and TRBJ1-5; a possible D gene is TRBD1 (5 bases). CDR3 length: 14 amino acids. The V gene lost 10 bases and the J gene lost 5 bases, with 18 bases spanning the gap. CDR1 and CDR2 from the germline V gene are MNHEY and SVGAGI. CDR3 region: CANQGDRKYQPQHF. The CDR3 coding sequence is TGTGCCAATCAGGGAGACAGAAAGTATCAGCCCCAGCATTTT.

The gene calls are TRBV2 and TRBJ1-5; possibly TRBD1 for D (5 bases). From germline, CDR1 is SNHLY and CDR2 FYNNEI. The CDR3 loop spans 13 amino acids. The V end lost 10 bases, the J end lost 7 bases, and 17 bases lay between the germline ends. CDR3 in amino acids: CATTGTFNQPQHF. In DNA, the CDR3 is TGTGCCACCACCGGGACCTTCAACCAGCCCCAGCATTTT.

V is TRBV20-1 and J is TRBJ2-7; tentatively, D is TRBD1 or TRBD2 (5 bases each). The CDR3 is 15 residues long. Germline assignment: CDR1 DFQATT and CDR2 SNEGSKA (reference sequence). V lost 0 bases to trimming and J lost 0 bases, with 12 bases between them. The CDR3 loop reads CSARDGRQSSYEQYF. CDR3 sequence (DNA): TGCAGTGCTAGAGATGGGAGACAGAGCTCCTACGAGCAGTACTTC.

The V gene is TRBV13, the J gene TRBJ1-2; 10 bases align to TRBD1. CDR3 length: 13 residues. With 5 bases clipped from V and 7 bases from J, the junction kept 4 bases outside the gene matches. The V gene's germline CDR1 is PRHDT and CDR2 FYEKMQ (reference sequence). The CDR3 DNA reads TGTGCCAGCAGCGCAGACAGGGGGCCTGGCTACACCTTC. Its translation is CASSADRGPGYTF.

A few counts support this clonotype. The chain links TRBV28 to TRBJ2-3; TRBD2 is a possible D gene (5 bases). CDR3 length equals 14 residues. Germline loops: CDR1 MDHEN, CDR2 SYDVKM. Deletions cut 4 bases from V and 0 bases from J, with 8 bases between. The CDR3 DNA reads TGTGCCAGCAGTTCTAGCAGTAGCACAGATACGCAGTATTTT. It encodes CASSSSSSTDTQYF.

J is TRBJ2-1 and V is TRBV20-1; 7 nucleotides align to TRBD2. The CDR3 is 13 residues long. From germline, CDR1 is DFQATT and CDR2 SNEGSKA (reference sequence). Germline trimming cut 7 bases from V and 9 bases from J; bases unmatched to any gene: 12. The CDR3 DNA is TGCAGTGTCGAAAACGGGAGGATTTCTGAGCAGTTCTTC. Protein sequence: CSVENGRISEQFF.

The gene calls are TRBV28 and TRBJ2-7; TRBD1 matches at 7 bases. The junction had 21 bases not matched to a gene; V was cut back by 10 bases and J by 3 bases. Per germline, CDR1 MDHEN and CDR2 SYDVKM. CDR3 length equals 17 residues. CDR3 sequence (DNA): TGTGCCACCTCACATCCGGGACAGCGATATATTGGCTACGAGCAGTACTTC. Protein: CATSHPGQRYIGYEQYF.

This clonotype was seen only a few times. CDR3 in amino acids: CASSSGLADPYEQYF. The CDR3 DNA reads as TGTGCCAGCAGCTCGGGACTAGCGGACCCCTACGAGCAGTACTTC. This chain connects TRBV7-9 to TRBJ2-7, with 11 bases matching TRBD2. V shed 4 bases, J shed 2 bases, and the junction held 4 bases outside the gene matches. Per the germline V gene, CDR1 is SEHNR and CDR2 is FQNEAQ (reference sequence). The CDR3 totals 15 residues.

This sequence joins TRBV7-9 and TRBJ2-1; 9 positions match TRBD1. Trimming removed 4 bases from V and 7 bases from J; junction bases left unmatched: 11. Per the germline V gene, CDR1 is SEHNR and CDR2 is FQNEAQ (reference sequence). The CDR3 consists of 16 residues. CDR3 region: CASSSHRDRERNEQFF. The CDR3 coding sequence is TGTGCCAGCAGCTCACACAGGGACAGGGAAAGAAATGAGCAGTTCTTC.

This clonotype was detected once. A read error may be the cause here, since a much bigger clone is one base away. The rearrangement uses TRBV20-1 and TRBJ2-5, with D maybe TRBD2 (6 bases). Germline V lookup: CDR1 DFQATT, CDR2 SNEGSKA (reference sequence). Trimming took off 0 bases at V and 11 bases at J, with 16 bases between the two ends. This CDR3 has 13 residues. CDR3 in DNA: TGCAGTGCTAGAGAGAGCCGACTAGTCGGACAGTACTTC. Its translation is CSARESRLVGQYF.

In regard to this clonotype: A much larger clone differs by one base, so this may be a read error. The chain joins TRBV6-2 or TRBV6-3 to TRBJ2-1; the D gene is possibly TRBD1 (6 bases). The CDR3 spans 14 residues. CDR1 is MNHEY, CDR2 SVGEGT, per germline. CDR3 residues: CASSRTGTTSERFF. The CDR3, as DNA: TGTGCCAGCAGTCGAACCGGGACAACCTCTGAGCGGTTCTTC.

This chain links TRBV11-3 with TRBJ2-7; no definite D call. The closer fit of TRBJ2-5 to the DNA end suggests the J call may be wrong. In germline, CDR1 is SGHNT, CDR2 YENEEA. The CDR3 spans 13 residues. The CDR3 loop reads CASSLAFEETQYF. The CDR3 DNA reads as TGTGCCAGCAGCTTAGCCTTCGAAGAGACCCAGTACTTC.

Comments on this clonotype: One base away lies a much larger clone, so this may be a sequencing read error. J is TRBJ2-5 and V is TRBV15, with D tentatively TRBD2 (5 bases). Germline CDR1 is LNHNV and CDR2 is YYDKDF (reference sequence). The CDR3 is 12 amino acids. V was clipped by 0 bases and J by 7 bases, with 6 bases between them. In DNA form, the CDR3 reads TGTGCCACCAGCAGAGATCGGGGGACCCAGTACTTC. Translating gives CATSRDRGTQYF. Complete variable domain (other parts from reference TRBV15 and TRBJ2-5): DAMVIQNPRYQVTQFGKPVTLSCSQTLNHNVMYWYQQKSSQAPKLLFHYYDKDFNNEADTPDNFQSRRPNTSFCFLDIRSPGLGDTAMYLCATSRDRGTQYFGPGTRLLVL.

The genes are TRBV6-6 and TRBJ2-3; D perhaps matches TRBD1 (6 bases). This CDR3 region has 15 residues. Germline-derived CDR1 and CDR2 are MNHNY and SVGAGI (reference sequence). Trimming took off 5 bases at V and 1 base at J, with 13 bases between the two ends. CDR3 in amino acids: CASSAPRQGTDTQYF. The CDR3 DNA is TGTGCCAGCAGTGCCCCCAGACAGGGCACAGATACGCAGTATTTT.

This sequence joins TRBV7-8 and TRBJ1-4; maybe TRBD1 (6 bases). The germline gives CDR1 SGHVS, CDR2 FQNEAQ. The CDR3 has 15 amino acids. Between the trimmed V and J ends, which lost 5 bases and 12 bases, there was a span of 22 bases. CDR3 nucleotide sequence: TGTGCCAGCAGCCCGCGCGTCATGACAGGCTCTGAACTGTTTTTT. The encoded protein is CASSPRVMTGSELFF.

The CDR3 coding sequence is TGTGCCAGCAGTGATCTCTCTAGCACAGATACGCAGTATTTT. Translated, it gives CASSDLSSTDTQYF. The V gene is TRBV2, the J gene TRBJ2-3; the D is unclear. Deletions cut 3 bases from V and 0 bases from J, with 7 bases between. The CDR3 extends over 14 amino acids. CDR1 and CDR2 (germline): SNHLY, FYNNEI.

The chain carries TRBV5-5 and TRBJ2-1; 14 bases match TRBD2. The V segment lost 4 bases and the J segment 2 bases; nucleotides outside the gene matches: 2. Germline assignment: CDR1 SGHKS and CDR2 YYEKEE (reference sequence). The CDR3 is 16 residues long. The CDR3 loop is CASSGGLAGAYNEQFF. CDR3 DNA: TGTGCCAGCAGCGGGGGACTAGCGGGAGCCTACAATGAGCAGTTCTTC.

The V call is TRBV20-1, the J call TRBJ2-1, with TRBD2 as a possible D gene (6 bases). V was trimmed by 0 bases and J by 6 bases, leaving 12 bases between them. Germline V gene sequence: CDR1 DFQATT, CDR2 SNEGSKA (reference sequence). This CDR3 is built from 14 residues. For the CDR3, the DNA is TGCAGTGCTAGAGATTTGGCGGGACTCAATGAGCAGTTCTTC. This translates into CSARDLAGLNEQFF.